The entry that follows covers one TCR beta chain sequence. This sample was included in a study of blood T cell repertoires in COVID-19. Turning to the study itself: PBMCs, B-cell-depleted T cells, or T cells provided the cDNA or gDNA that made up the material.

Enrolled through a virtual design, the participants were between 18 and 89 years of age and came from around 25 US areas. Assignment of participants to cohorts was predicated upon participant-reported clinical history. How the authors handled the data: Cell counts per sample came from amplifying reference gene primers. Sequencing was performed with immunoSEQ multiplex PCR; in TCRdb, only in-frame clones are kept and a portion is missing. V, J and clone size were drawn from that table, and D and trimming were deduced from the DNA. In the table there are 320,000 or so clones, about 87% of which are singletons. The sequence was collected from a man aged 25-40 years who had recovered from COVID-19. Sequencing was performed on PBMCs or T cells enriched from blood (not recorded which).

CDR3 protein: CASSYSAAPTSNQPQHF. CDR3 coding DNA: TGTGCCAGCAGTTACTCAGCTGCCCCTACTAGCAATCAGCCCCAGCATTTT. V and J are TRBV6-2 or TRBV6-3 and TRBJ1-5; D remains ambiguous. Trimming removed 0 bases at V and 0 bases at J, with 12 bases between. The CDR3 spans 17 residues. The V gene's germline CDR1 is MNHEY and CDR2 SVGEGT.